This T cell receptor beta chain derives from a study of cytomegalovirus exposure and HLA in healthy donors (dated by TCRdb to 2017 to 2019). Study-level background: In an earlier analysis of around 540 of the donors, 276 Gb of sequence data and 90 million to 120 million unique TCR beta sequences from roughly 180 million T cells were reported. Donor age, sex, ethnicity and CMV serostatus were collected together with the repertoire data. All discovery cohort repertoires had been generated on a single sequencing platform. Because of strong linkage in the cohort, a handful of DR-DQ haplotypes were treated as single units for association and clustering. A later analysis re-examined previously published TCR beta repertoires from 500 to 700 donors and added high-resolution HLA genotyping to investigate patterns of TCR occurrence. Genome-wide SNP genotypes for about 60% of the 666 donors were used in a later genetic analysis, which treated that subset as a discovery cohort. Across around 400 genotyped donors of the cohort, an average of about 240,000 unique TCR beta nucleotide sequences per donor were sequenced, and roughly 20% of those sequences were non-productive. An early release that covered about 600 HLA-typed donors contained around 300 gigabases of sequencing data and 65 million to 100 million unique TCR sequences. Along with the roughly 700-subject first cohort, a separate validation cohort of over 90 different subjects was used. Rather than using new phenotypic data, the later analysis identified candidate immune exposures from TCR beta sequences and from how often those sequences occurred across donors. The study aimed to test whether cataloging public T cell receptors could reveal signatures of past pathogen exposure. Class I and class II HLA loci were covered by the typing at four-digit resolution. High-throughput TCR immunosequencing, statistical association of individual TCRs with disease status, and machine learning were combined to predict cytomegalovirus infection status. Typing coverage differed by locus: A, B, C, DRB1 and DQB1 were typed in about 629-630 donors, DQA1 in 522, DPA1 in some 600, and DPB1 in approximately 450. The genetic ancestry cluster associated with self-reported Caucasian donors included 81% of the approximately 410 genotyped donors. An earlier analysis of nearly 600 of the donors applied high-throughput TCR beta sequencing to assess whether each TCR beta V gene segment acted as functional or pseudogenic. The study used immunosequencing to profile the T cell repertoires of approximately 640 subjects and linked those repertoires to cytomegalovirus serostatus.

This clone appeared a few times. Its binding antigen is unknown. Within one base of it there is no much larger clone, and no base qualities were kept. The cohort consisted of some 730 healthy bone marrow donors. Cohort members were all nominally healthy when sampled, although unrecorded immune exposures were likely present. The donor tested CMV seropositive and was one of the 289 seropositive cohort members. A peripheral blood sample was collected from each donor, and TCR beta sequencing was performed on peripheral blood mononuclear cells. The Qiagen DNeasy Blood Extraction Kit was used to extract genomic DNA from the blood cell samples. Inclusive of the bounding cysteine and phenylalanine, the CDR3 is 15 residues long. Only the CDR3 DNA is retained, 45 bases long and in frame from the first base. The germline V gene supplies CDR1 SGHDT and CDR2 YYEEEE. Trimmed from V: 2 bases; trimmed from J: 3 bases; junction bases lacking a gene match: 5.

Receptors were amplified or captured by the immunoSEQ multiplex PCR assay. A mixture of 60 forward primers for TCR Vbeta segments and 13 reverse primers for TCR Jbeta segments was used in the multiplex PCR. The CDR3 region of rearranged TCR beta genes was amplified from genomic DNA with a multiplex PCR assay. The amplified TCR beta libraries were sequenced on the Illumina HiSeq System as 87-base-pair reads. As for the original processing: A later analysis counted tens of millions of unique TCR beta chains across the 670 or so repertoires, and around 9.9 million of these chains were shared by at least two donors. Raw reads were error-corrected and collapsed into unique sequences with a nearest-neighbor algorithm that merged closely related sequences to remove PCR and sequencing errors. To assign V, D and J gene segments, CDR3 sequences were aligned to IMGT reference sequences. For a sequence to be retained, a match of at least six nucleotides to both a V gene segment and a J gene segment was required. A rearrangement counted as productive if the CDR3 had no stop codons and remained in frame with V and J, and every other rearrangement counted as non-productive. CDR3 was defined according to IMGT convention as the region running from the second conserved V-encoded cysteine to the conserved J-encoded phenylalanine. The earlier analysis of about 610 of the donors excluded any sequence lacking an unambiguous match to a single V gene segment. In an earlier analysis of some 590 of the donors, V segments were called functional above 56.7% productive rearrangements and were called segregating when the between-donor standard deviation exceeded 5%. A statistical classification framework was built for diagnosing cytomegalovirus status from the catalog of TCR beta chain sequences. In a later analysis, TCR nucleotide sequences were compared against IMGT/GENE-DB human TR gene sequences so that V and J genes could be assigned. Using the TCRdist pipeline, a later analysis assigned CDR3 sequences along with most-parsimonious VDJ recombination scenarios. A later analysis defined each TCR beta chain by its CDR3 amino acid sequence plus V-gene family, and excluded reads lacking a unique V-gene family. In a later analysis, 450 to 600 highly shared, low-generation-probability nucleotide sequences were removed to address suspected cross-contamination and a sequencing artifact. For each public chain, a later analysis derived a clonal expansion index from normalized ranks of inferred template counts within each repertoire. A later analysis computed generation probabilities with a VDJ recombination model fitted to out-of-frame rearrangements, and checked the results against IGoR. Hypergeometric tests were used in a later analysis to score TCR-TCR, TCR-HLA and TCR-CMV co-occurrence, with a repertoire-size bias correction applied to the TCR pairs. In a later analysis, false discovery rates were estimated by permuting HLA or CMV assignments 20 times. In a later analysis, co-occurring TCRs were grouped using DBSCAN, and TCRdist sequence similarity was added for clustering within HLA-allele-positive subsets. Repertoires with fewer than 30,000 or more than 120,000 public chains were left out of co-occurrence clustering, as were five repertoires with anomalous nucleotide sharing. The table comes from immuneACCESS by way of TCRdb, which keeps in-frame sequences with V and J called. Part of the clones is missing from these tables; in studies checked, under half for an unresolved V gene and the rest for unknown reasons. The V and J calls and clone size come from that table; D and trimming were worked out from the DNA. The sample table lists around 100,000 clones, around three quarters of them with a count of one. The leading ten clones occupy roughly 2.6% of the sample.

Broader findings and caveats from the paper: In a later analysis, HLA-associated TCR beta chains were found to be more clonally expanded and to have lower generation probabilities than equally common non-associated chains. The presence/absence analyses assumed that sequencing depth was roughly uniform across donors, and that assumption may not be true. Because the 87-base-pair reads could not distinguish some IMGT-functional V segments, including TRBV6-2 and TRBV6-3, those segments were excluded. Correlated functional status among segregating V segments might be attributable to linkage disequilibrium, but an unknown experimental factor could not be ruled out. Because counts were too low, 15 or so rarely observed V segments, including chromosome 9 orphons, were excluded from the earlier analysis of under 650 of the donors. A few of the identified cytomegalovirus-associated TCR beta chains were confirmed in vitro to be specific for cytomegalovirus antigens. In an earlier analysis of approximately 590 of the donors, most TCR beta V segments appeared in productive rearrangements about 87% or about 30% of the time, broadly matching IMGT annotations. The classifier was reported to diagnose cytomegalovirus status with high specificity and sensitivity in both the original cohort and the validation cohort. Because HLA typing was unavailable for some donors at each locus, only the typed subset was used in association tests. A later analysis reported that several top co-occurrence clusters appeared linked to parvovirus B19, influenza, CMV and Epstein-Barr virus. In this cohort, only TCR beta chains were sequenced, and detectable features were limited by the absence of alpha or paired-chain data. Most TCR sequences were observed very rarely across donors, whereas some public TCRs were present in many individuals. Strong co-occurrence of HLA alleles, especially DR and DQ, made assigning TCR associations to individual alleles difficult. It was suggested by the authors that the approach could potentially be generalized to other disease states and immunological phenotypes. An association between a missense DCLRE1C variant and V-gene and J-gene trimming of TCR beta chains was found in a later genetic analysis and replicated in an independent cohort. A further reported finding was that TCR beta sequences accurately predicted the HLA-A and HLA-B alleles for most subjects in the first cohort. In a later analysis, the rate of TCR association differed among HLA loci, with DRB1 alleles having the most associated TCRs and HLA-C alleles having the fewest. A later genetic analysis reported fewer N-insertions in productive TCRs among donors in an Asian-associated ancestry cluster than the roughly 700-donor mean. The only immune exposure information available for the cohort was CMV serostatus. A total of about 180 TCR beta chains were listed by the study as associated with cytomegalovirus. The sequencing pipeline was judged likely to have produced a cluster of highly shared sequence variants as a technical artifact. Most CMV-associated TCR beta chains appeared to be HLA-restricted in a later analysis, and the HLA associations seemed to be driven largely by CMV exposure. A later analysis associated about 17,000 TCR beta sequences with specific HLA alleles at a false discovery rate of 0.05.

Recombination joined TRBV5-6 with TRBJ2-3; 8 bases in the junction line up with TRBD1. This TCR was sampled from a man aged 50 to 60 in good health and CMV-seropositive. Sequenced: PBMCs. This receptor has the CDR3 CASSLRRDRTDTQYF. The nucleotide sequence reads as follows: TGTGCCAGCAGCTTACGAAGGGACAGGACAGATACGCAGTATTTT.